The present T cell receptor (beta chain) was sequenced within a study of cytomegalovirus exposure and HLA in healthy donors. The study's findings and limits: The authors reported that TCR beta sequences could predict HLA-A and HLA-B alleles. These predictions were accurate for most subjects in the first cohort. Compared with the roughly 700-donor mean, an Asian-associated ancestry cluster reportedly had fewer N-insertions, according to a later analysis. The authors confirmed in vitro that a few CMV-associated chains were specific for CMV antigens. Analyses of presence and absence presupposed an approximately uniform sequencing depth across donors.

A remark on this clone: What it binds is not known.

PCR involved 60 Vbeta and 13 Jbeta primers. Clones were read by immunoSEQ multiplex PCR, and TCRdb kept only the in-frame ones, dropping some. Here the sample spans approximately 150,000 clones, around four fifths being singletons. The germline CDR1 and CDR2 sequences are SEHNR and FQNEAQ (reference sequence). The CDR3 has 13 amino acids. The V gene lost 1 base and the J gene lost 3 bases, with 6 bases spanning the gap. Sample: PBMCs. V gene TRBV7-9 combines with J gene TRBJ1-2; D possibly corresponds to TRBD1 (6 bases). This sequence originates from a young man in good health and CMV-seropositive. CDR3 protein: CASSLGQDYGYTF. The CDR3 region has the DNA TGTGCCAGCAGCTTAGGACAGGACTATGGCTACACCTTC.